Detailed here is one T cell receptor (beta chain). This entry is derived from a study of blood T cell repertoires in COVID-19. As for the study in general: The United States, Italy and Spain supplied acute and convalescent COVID-19 samples. Sample material is recorded as cDNA or gDNA derived from T cells, B-cell-depleted T cells, or PBMCs.

In the authors' methods: Reference gene primer amplification in the assay estimated nucleated cell counts. TCRdb's table, derived via immunoSEQ multiplex PCR, lists solely in-frame clones and lacks some. The DNA gave D and trimming, while V, J and clone size come from that table. The repertoire holds around 130,000 clones, around 85% seen once, with about a sixth in the top ten. This CDR3 is 16 amino acids long. Germline lookup yields CDR1 MDHEN and CDR2 SYDVKM. The trim removed 5 bases at V and 3 bases at J, leaving 11 bases unmatched. Sequencing was performed on peripheral blood. This receptor was obtained from a woman aged 50 to 60 with acute or convalescent COVID-19. The chain has TRBV28 and TRBJ2-7; 9 nucleotides match TRBD1. CDR3 sequence reads: CASSPPPGQGHYEQYF. As DNA, the CDR3 is TGTGCCAGCAGTCCCCCCCCGGGACAGGGACACTACGAGCAGTACTTC.